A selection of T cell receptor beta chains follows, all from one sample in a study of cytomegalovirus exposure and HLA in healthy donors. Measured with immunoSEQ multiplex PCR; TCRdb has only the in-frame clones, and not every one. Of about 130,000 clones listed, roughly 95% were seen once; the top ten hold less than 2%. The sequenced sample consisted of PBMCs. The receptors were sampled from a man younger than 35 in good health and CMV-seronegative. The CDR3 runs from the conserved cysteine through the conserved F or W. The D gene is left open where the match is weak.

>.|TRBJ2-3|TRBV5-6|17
CASSSIPGTSWGDTQYF
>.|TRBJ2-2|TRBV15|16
CATSRDRGLSTGELFF
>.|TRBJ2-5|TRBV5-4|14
CASSPSGVEKTQYF
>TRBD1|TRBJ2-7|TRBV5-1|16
CASSLVSGQGTHEQYF
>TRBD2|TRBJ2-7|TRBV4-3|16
CASSRGGQRGSHEQYF
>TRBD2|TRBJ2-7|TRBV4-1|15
CASSQGLAGAYEQYF
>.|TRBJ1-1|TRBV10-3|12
CAISERQSEAFF
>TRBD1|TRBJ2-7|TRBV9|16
CASSLNPRDRTYEQYF
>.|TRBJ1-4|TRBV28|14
CASSPLTTNEKLFF
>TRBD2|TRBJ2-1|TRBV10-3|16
CAISGTSGRGGSEQFF
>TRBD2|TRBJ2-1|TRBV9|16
CASSPSSGRDYNEQFF
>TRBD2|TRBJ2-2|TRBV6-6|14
CASSYRGETGELFF
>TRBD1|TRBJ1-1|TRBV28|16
CASRKVRTGMRTEAFF
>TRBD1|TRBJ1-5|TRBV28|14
CASNPQRQGPLIHF
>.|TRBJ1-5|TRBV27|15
CASRTASYSNQPQHF
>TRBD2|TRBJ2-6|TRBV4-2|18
CASSQILAGVSGANVLTF
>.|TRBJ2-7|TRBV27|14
CASSFGPESYEQYF
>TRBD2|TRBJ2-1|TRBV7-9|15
CASTTAGTSSNEQFF
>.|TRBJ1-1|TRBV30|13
CAWSVTGSTEAFF
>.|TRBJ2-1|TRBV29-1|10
CSSGDNEQFF